The rows below give T cell receptor beta chains drawn from one sample of a study of blood T cell repertoires in COVID-19. Repertoires were generated with immunoSEQ multiplex PCR, while TCRdb's copy carries only in-frame clones and drops some. Of about 150,000 clones listed, around 83% are singletons. Sequencing was done on a sample of peripheral blood. These TCRs come from a human donor with acute or convalescent COVID-19. The donor label of this sample is uncertain. CDR3s include the opening cysteine and the closing phenylalanine or tryptophan. The D gene is left open where the match is weak. Rows may omit the clone size; those that give it use once, few, many or a size class.

size,J,V,D,CDR3,DNA
.,TRBJ2-3,TRBV7-9,.,CASSRSGWTDTQYF,TGTGCCAGCAGCCGAAGCGGGTGGACAGATACGCAGTATTTT
.,TRBJ1-2,TRBV6-5,TRBD1,CASTTGHGYTF,TGTGCCAGCACGACAGGGCATGGCTACACCTTC
.,TRBJ1-4,TRBV5-1,.,CASSGPTNEKLFF,TGCGCCAGTTCAGGGCCAACTAATGAAAAACTGTTTTTT
.,TRBJ2-3,TRBV7-2,TRBD2,CASSIPIAGGASTDTQYF,TGTGCCAGCAGTATACCTATAGCGGGGGGGGCTAGCACAGATACGCAGTATTTT
.,TRBJ2-1,TRBV29-1,TRBD2,CSVVAGVSNEQFF,TGCAGCGTCGTAGCGGGAGTTAGCAATGAGCAGTTCTTC
.,TRBJ2-3,TRBV21-1,.,CASSKAPGSTDTQYF,TGTGCCAGCAGCAAAGCGCCAGGGAGCACAGATACGCAGTATTTT
once,TRBJ1-2,TRBV5-6,TRBD1,CASSPESGTGAVNYGYTF,TGTGCCAGCAGCCCCGAATCGGGGACAGGGGCTGTTAACTATGGCTACACCTTC
once,TRBJ2-5,TRBV20-1,.,CSASGLDQETQYF,TGCAGTGCTAGTGGACTCGACCAAGAGACCCAGTACTTC
.,TRBJ1-5,TRBV27,.,CASSLFGGNNQPQHF,TGTGCCAGCAGTTTATTCGGCGGGAACAATCAGCCCCAGCATTTT
few,TRBJ1-3,TRBV6-1,.,CASSEGSLLQGNTIYF,TGTGCCAGCAGTGAAGGGTCCCTCCTTCAGGGAAACACCATATATTTT
.,TRBJ2-3,TRBV3-1/TRBV3-2,TRBD2,CASSQDPPSGHITDTQYF,TGTGCCAGCAGCCAAGATCCCCCTAGCGGGCACATCACAGATACGCAGTATTTT
.,TRBJ1-1,TRBV30,TRBD1,CAWKSQGTLTEAFF,TGTGCCTGGAAATCACAGGGGACTCTCACTGAAGCTTTCTTT
.,TRBJ1-3,TRBV11-2,.,CASNHRGQIGESGNTIYF,TGTGCCAGCAACCATAGAGGGCAGATTGGGGAATCTGGAAACACCATATATTTT
.,TRBJ2-1,TRBV5-5,TRBD2,CASSASGTSGYNEQFF,TGTGCCAGCAGCGCTTCCGGGACTAGCGGCTACAATGAGCAGTTCTTC
.,TRBJ2-1,TRBV18,.,CASSPLLSSYNEQFF,TGTGCCAGCTCACCACTTCTTAGCTCCTACAATGAGCAGTTCTTC